This TCR beta chain derives from a study of T-cell reconstitution after alpha-beta-depleted transplantation in children. This clonotype was observed many times. In germline, CDR1 is DFQATT, CDR2 SNEGSKA (reference sequence). After removal of 0 bases from V and 2 bases from J, the junction contained 7 bases not matched to a gene. There are 16 residues in the CDR3. Unique molecular identifiers featured in how the TCRbeta library was prepared. Via MiXCR, TCRdb re-called the PCR reads, giving one row per CDR3 protein. The table has 500,000 to 600,000 distinct CDR3 sequences, approximately 20% seen once. The sequences come from PBMCs from the stem cell graft donor, collected from the stem cell graft. This TCR was sampled from a human donor who donated a stem cell graft to a child with acute lymphoblastic leukemia. V gene TRBV20-1 combines with J gene TRBJ2-5, with 9 bases that match TRBD2. Here the CDR3 reads CSARDLAGGEQETQYF. CDR3 coding DNA: TGCAGTGCTAGAGATCTGGCGGGAGGGGAACAAGAGACCCAGTACTTC.